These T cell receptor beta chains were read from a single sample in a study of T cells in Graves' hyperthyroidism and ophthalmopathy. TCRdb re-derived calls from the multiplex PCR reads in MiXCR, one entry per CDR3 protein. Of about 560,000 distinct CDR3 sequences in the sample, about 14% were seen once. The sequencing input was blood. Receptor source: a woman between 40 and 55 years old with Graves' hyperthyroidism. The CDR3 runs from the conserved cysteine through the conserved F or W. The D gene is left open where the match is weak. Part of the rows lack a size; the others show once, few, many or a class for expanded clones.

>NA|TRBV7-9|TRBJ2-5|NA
TGTGCCAGCAGCTTATTCGAAGTACAAGAGACCCAGTACTTC
CASSLFEVQETQYF
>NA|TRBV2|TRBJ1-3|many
TGTGCCAGCAGACAGGGTGGAAACACCATATATTTT
CASRQGGNTIYF
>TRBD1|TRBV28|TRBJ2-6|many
TGTGCCAGCAGTTCCGGGACAGGGGGCGGCACTGGGGCCAACGTCCTGACTTTC
CASSSGTGGGTGANVLTF
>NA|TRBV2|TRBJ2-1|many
TGTGCCAGCAGTGGTACAGGGAGCGGTTACAATGAGCAGTTCTTC
CASSGTGSGYNEQFF
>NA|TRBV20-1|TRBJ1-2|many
TGCAGTGCTAGACCCCCAGGGATAGGGGCTACTAACTATGGCTACACCTTC
CSARPPGIGATNYGYTF
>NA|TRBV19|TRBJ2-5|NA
TGTGCCAGTAATCGGGGCCTAGCCGGGGAAGAGACCCAGTACTTC
CASNRGLAGEETQYF
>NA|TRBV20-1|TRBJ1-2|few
TGCAGTGCTCTCAGCGACCGACAGGCCAACTATGGCTACACCTTC
CSALSDRQANYGYTF
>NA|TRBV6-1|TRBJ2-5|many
TGTGCCAGCACCCCGGAGGGCCAAGAGACCCAGTACTTC
CASTPEGQETQYF
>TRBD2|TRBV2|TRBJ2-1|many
TGTGCCAGCAGTCCCTTCGGGACTAGCTTGAACAATGAGCAGTTCTTC
CASSPFGTSLNNEQFF
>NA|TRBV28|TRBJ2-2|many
TGTGCCAGCAGTTCTGATTATTTCAGGGGGGGTACCGGGGAGCTGTTTTTT
CASSSDYFRGGTGELFF
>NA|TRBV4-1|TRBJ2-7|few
TGCGCCAGCAGCCAAGAATGGGGGAGCGACTACGAGCAGTACTTC
CASSQEWGSDYEQYF
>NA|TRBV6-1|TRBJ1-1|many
TGTGCCAGCAGTGGCGCCCCCCAGGGCACTGAAGCTTTCTTT
CASSGAPQGTEAFF
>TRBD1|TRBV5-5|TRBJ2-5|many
TGTGCCAGCAGCTTGGGGGGGACAGGGGCGAGGGAGACCCAGTACTTC
CASSLGGTGARETQYF
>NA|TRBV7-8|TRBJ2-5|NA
TGTGCCAGCAGCTTAGCGGCGAGGGGAGAGACCCAGTACTTC
CASSLAARGETQYF
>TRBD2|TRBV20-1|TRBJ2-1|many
TGCAGTGCTGATCCACCCGGGACTAGCGCCTATGAGCAGTTCTTC
CSADPPGTSAYEQFF
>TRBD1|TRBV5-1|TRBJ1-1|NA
TGCGCCAGCAGCAACCGGGACAGGGCGGAGGCTTTCTTT
CASSNRDRAEAFF
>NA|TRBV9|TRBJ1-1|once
TGTGCCAGCGGGAGACGACAGGACCACACAATGAACACTGAAGCTTTCTTT
CASGRRQDHTMNTEAFF
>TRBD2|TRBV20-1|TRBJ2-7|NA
TGCAGTGCGCAAGCGGGGGGGTTGGAAGAGCAGTACTTC
CSAQAGGLEEQYF
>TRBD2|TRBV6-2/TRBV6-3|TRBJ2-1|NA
TGTGCCAGCATAACCCAACCCGGGCCCGGGAGGGGTGAGCAGTTCTTC
CASITQPGPGRGEQFF
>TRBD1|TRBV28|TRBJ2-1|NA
TGTGCCAGCTCTCTCCCTACAGGGGTCGGGGAGCAGTTCTTC
CASSLPTGVGEQFF
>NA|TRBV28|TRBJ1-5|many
TGTGCCAGCAGTTTATGGGGGGCAAGTAGCAATCAGCCCCAGCATTTT
CASSLWGASSNQPQHF
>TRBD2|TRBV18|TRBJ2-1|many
TGTGCCAGCTTACCGGGACTAGCGGGATTTGAGCAGTTCTTC
CASLPGLAGFEQFF
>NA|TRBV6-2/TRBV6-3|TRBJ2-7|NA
TGTGCCAGCAGTTACCCAGAATCCTACGAGCAGTACTTC
CASSYPESYEQYF
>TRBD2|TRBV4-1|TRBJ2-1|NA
TGCGCCAGCAGCCAAGATCTAGCTAGCGGGACGGTCTACAATGAGCAGTTCTTC
CASSQDLASGTVYNEQFF
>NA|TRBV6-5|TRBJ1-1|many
TGTGCCAGCAGTTACAGGGTATATACTGAAGCTTTCTTT
CASSYRVYTEAFF
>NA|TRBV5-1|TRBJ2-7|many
TGCGCCAGCAGCGATGAAGACAGAAACTACGAGCAGTACTTC
CASSDEDRNYEQYF
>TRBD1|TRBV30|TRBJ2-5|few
TGTGCCTGGAGCACGGGACAGCGATACCAAGAGACCCAGTACTTC
CAWSTGQRYQETQYF
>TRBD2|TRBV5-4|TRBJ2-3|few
TGTGCCAGCAGCTTGGCCTGGGTGGAGCGGGAGGGCTTGACAGATACGCAGTATTTT
CASSLAWVEREGLTDTQYF
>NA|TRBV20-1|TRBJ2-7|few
TGCAGTGCTGCAGGACGGAACTCCTACGAGCAGTACTTC
CSAAGRNSYEQYF
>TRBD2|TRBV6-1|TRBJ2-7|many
TGTGCCAGCAGTGGTGTTAGCGGGAGACTTCCCTACGAGCAGTACTTC
CASSGVSGRLPYEQYF
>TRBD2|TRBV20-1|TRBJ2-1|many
TGCAGTGCTACCGGGACTAGCGGTAACAATGAGCAGTTCTTC
CSATGTSGNNEQFF
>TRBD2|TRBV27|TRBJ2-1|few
TGTGCCAGCAGTTTAGGACTAGCGGACCTTGCGGGGGGTGAGCAGTTCTTC
CASSLGLADLAGGEQFF
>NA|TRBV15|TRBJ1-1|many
TGTGCCACCAGCAGAGCGTCTAGGGGGGGGATATCGAACACTGAAGCTTTCTTT
CATSRASRGGISNTEAFF
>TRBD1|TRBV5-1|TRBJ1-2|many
TGCGCCAGCAGCGAGGACAGGGCCGGTGGCTACACCTTC
CASSEDRAGGYTF
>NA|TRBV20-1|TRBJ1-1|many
TGCAGTGCCATGCGGGGGGGAGGCACTGAAGCTTTCTTT
CSAMRGGGTEAFF